These 16 T cell receptor beta chains came from one sample sequenced in a study of CD8+ T cells in alopecia areata. Reverse transcription of extracted RNA yielded cDNA, which provided the sequencing template. TCRdb's table, derived via immunoSEQ multiplex PCR, lists solely in-frame clones and lacks some. The sample has 150,000 or so clones, 45% to 50% seen once; the top ten hold about 17%. The sequences come from CD8+ T cells sorted from blood, collected at week 0. The receptors stem from a human donor with alopecia areata.

This chain uses TRBV6-5 with TRBJ1-1, with D possibly being TRBD1 (6 bases). Trimming stripped 6 bases from V and 4 bases from J, with 12 bases between. In germline, CDR1 is MNHEY, CDR2 SVGAGI. The CDR3 length is 13 residues. The CDR3 DNA sequence: TGTGCCAGCAGGATGTTAGGGGGCACTGAAGCTTTCTTT. This codes for CASRMLGGTEAFF.

This chain links TRBV5-4 with TRBJ2-7, with D perhaps TRBD1 (6 bases). Trimming shortened V by 0 bases and J by 5 bases, and 12 bases separated the two germline ends. CDR1 SGHNT and CDR2 YYREEE come from the germline V gene (reference sequence). The CDR3 spans 14 residues. CDR3 bases: TGTGCCAGCAGCTTGGACAGGGCTCAGAACGAGCAGTACTTC. This codes for CASSLDRAQNEQYF.

This sequence joins TRBV29-1 and TRBJ2-7; 8 bases agree with TRBD1. From germline, CDR1 is SQVTM and CDR2 ANQGSEA. The CDR3 sequence is 14 residues long. The J segment lost 0 bases and the V segment lost 1 base, leaving 2 bases of the junction unmatched. CDR3 in DNA: TGCAGCGTTGAAGTAACAGGGGGCTCCTACGAGCAGTACTTC. It yields the protein CSVEVTGGSYEQYF.

This chain joins TRBV5-1 and TRBJ2-5; 7 nucleotides agree with TRBD2. Germline CDR1 reads SGHRS; CDR2 reads YFSETQ. The CDR3 is 15 residues long. The V gene end was trimmed by 3 bases and the J gene end by 3 bases; junction bases not matched to a gene: 8. The CDR3 sequence is CASSSLAGGEETQYF. The CDR3 nucleotides read TGCGCCAGCAGCTCCTTAGCGGGCGGAGAAGAGACCCAGTACTTC.

CDR3 in amino acids: CASSLDRRNTGELFF. DNA of the CDR3: TGTGCCAGCAGCTTGGACAGACGGAACACCGGGGAGCTGTTTTTT. The rearrangement joins TRBV5-4 to TRBJ2-2; D not resolved. Germline lookup yields CDR1 SGHNT and CDR2 YYREEE (reference sequence). With 0 bases removed from V and 1 base from J, the gap between germline ends came to 7 bases. The CDR3 spans 15 residues. Combining the CDR3 with reference TRBV5-4 and TRBJ2-2 gives the whole variable domain ETGVTQSPTHLIKTRGQQVTLRCSSQSGHNTVSWYQQALGQGPQFIFQYYREEENGRGNFPPRFSGLQFPNYSSELNVNALELDDSALYLCASSLDRRNTGELFFGEGSRLTVL.

This clone showed up just a few times. This chain connects TRBV4-1 to TRBJ2-2; no clear D gene. Trimming cost V 1 base and J 4 bases, with 10 bases left between them. CDR3 size: 15 residues. Germline lookup yields CDR1 MGHRA and CDR2 YSYEKL. CDR3 in amino acids: CASSQGQLFTGELFF. The CDR3 DNA sequence: TGCGCCAGCAGCCAAGGTCAACTGTTCACCGGGGAGCTGTTTTTT.

The chain joins TRBV25-1 to TRBJ1-1; 7 bases align to TRBD1. J lost 3 bases, V lost 0 bases, and 10 bases had no gene match. Per the germline V gene, CDR1 is MGHDK and CDR2 is SYGVNS. CDR3 size: 17 residues. CDR3 protein: CASSEYRGGQGDTEAFF. The CDR3 DNA reads TGTGCCAGCAGTGAATATAGAGGGGGCCAAGGCGACACTGAAGCTTTCTTT.

This chain connects TRBV7-2 to TRBJ1-2; D unclear. The CDR3 extends over 14 amino acids. Germline CDR1 reads SGHTA; CDR2 reads FQGNSA. V was trimmed by 1 base and J by 6 bases, leaving 12 bases between them. CDR3 DNA sequence: TGTGCCAGCAGCTTAGTTGGCAAACGCGATGGCTACACCTTC. It encodes CASSLVGKRDGYTF.

This clone was detected a few times. This chain joins TRBV10-1 and TRBJ2-3; 8 bases align to TRBD2. Per the germline V gene, CDR1 is WNHNN and CDR2 is SYGVQD (reference sequence). V was clipped by 2 bases and J by 2 bases; unmatched bases: 3. This CDR3 has 15 amino acids. In DNA form, the CDR3 reads TGCGCCAGCAGTGAGGGACTAGCTGACACAGATACGCAGTATTTT. Its translation: CASSEGLADTDTQYF.

V gene TRBV27 combines with J gene TRBJ2-1, with 10 bases fitting TRBD2. Germline V gene sequence: CDR1 MNHEY, CDR2 SMNVEV (reference sequence). The CDR3 totals 19 residues. With 5 bases clipped from V and 4 bases from J, the junction kept 17 bases outside the gene matches. The CDR3 DNA sequence: TGTGCCAGCAGTCCTCCCGACTTCGGGGTAGCGGGGGGATACAATGAGCAGTTCTTC. Its protein product is CASSPPDFGVAGGYNEQFF.

This chain uses TRBV19 with TRBJ1-5, with D perhaps TRBD1 (6 bases). Per the germline V gene, CDR1 is LNHDA and CDR2 is SQIVND (reference sequence). V was cut by 5 bases and J by 4 bases, with 12 bases left in between. This CDR3 has 14 amino acids. CDR3 bases: TGTGCCAGTAGTCTCCGGGACAATAATCAGCCCCAGCATTTT. It translates to CASSLRDNNQPQHF.

This clone has just a few counts. V usage is TRBV7-9 and J usage is TRBJ1-1; D perhaps matches TRBD1 (5 bases). CDR1 is SEHNR, CDR2 FQNEAQ, per germline (reference sequence). Trimming removed 7 bases at V and 6 bases at J, with 15 bases between. The CDR3 covers 13 residues. The chain's CDR3 is CASTQGGTAEAFF. DNA for the CDR3: TGTGCCAGCACCCAGGGAGGGACGGCTGAAGCTTTCTTT.

This chain connects TRBV4-1 to TRBJ2-1; D ambiguous. CDR1 is MGHRA, CDR2 YSYEKL, per germline. This CDR3 region has 12 residues. Trimming took off 3 bases at V and 7 bases at J, with 7 bases between the two ends. The CDR3 reads CASSQFGNEQFF. CDR3 DNA sequence: TGCGCCAGCAGCCAGTTTGGTAATGAGCAGTTCTTC.

The gene calls are TRBV29-1 and TRBJ2-6; no reliable D call. The V end was cut by 5 bases, the J end by 0 bases, with 11 bases between. Germline values: CDR1 SQVTM, CDR2 ANQGSEA. The CDR3 consists of 15 residues. This CDR3 is CSVLDGSSGANVLTF. CDR3 DNA sequence: TGCAGCGTTCTGGACGGAAGCTCTGGGGCCAACGTCCTGACTTTC. The variable domain in full, with the rest retrieved from reference TRBV29-1 and TRBJ2-6, is SAVISQKPSRDICQRGTSLTIQCQVDSQVTMMFWYRQQPGQSLTLIATANQGSEATYESGFVIDKFPISRPNLTFSTLTVSNMSPEDSSIYLCSVLDGSSGANVLTFGAGSRLTVL.

The V call is TRBV30, the J call TRBJ1-5; 8 nucleotides agree with TRBD1. The J segment lost 4 bases and the V segment lost 6 bases, leaving 2 bases of the junction unmatched. This CDR3 spans 12 amino acids. Per the germline V gene, CDR1 is GTSNPN and CDR2 is SVGIG (reference sequence). CDR3 nucleotide sequence: TGTGCCTGCAGGGGGCTGAATCAGCCCCAGCATTTT. The encoded protein is CACRGLNQPQHF.

The rearrangement uses TRBV27 and TRBJ2-5, with 9 bases fitting TRBD1. The DNA end is a closer match to TRBJ2-7, so the J assignment may be wrong. The CDR3 contains 15 residues. The germline V gene has CDR1 MNHEY and CDR2 SMNVEV (reference sequence). CDR3 residues: CASSPRDREAHEQYF. Here the CDR3 DNA reads TGTGCCAGCAGCCCTAGGGACAGGGAGGCCCACGAGCAGTACTTC.